Presented here are 32 T cell receptor delta chains from one specimen sequenced in a study of gamma-delta chains in newborns, infants, children. TCRdb re-processed the reads using CATT. This sample has about 4,900 delta-chain clones, with roughly 2.8% found just once. Input material: blood. The source is a child who was a newborn, infant or young child, either healthy, febrile or measles-vaccinated (not recorded which).

This chain uses TRDV2 with TRDJ3, with 13 bases that match TRDD3. This CDR3 is 20 amino acids long. The ends lost 2 bases at V and 1 base at J; junction bases unmatched: 7. The germline V gene encodes CDR1 GEAIGNYY and CDR2 EKD. The CDR3 protein is CACDRLGDTRGSWDTRQMFF. The CDR3 DNA follows: TGTGCCTGTGACAGACTGGGGGATACGCGGGGGTCCTGGGACACCCGACAGATGTTTTTC.

The genes are TRDV2 and TRDJ3; 8 bases line up with TRDD3. The CDR3 covers 23 residues. The ends lost 0 bases at V and 0 bases at J; junction bases unmatched: 18. The germline CDR1 and CDR2 sequences are GEAIGNYY and EKD. CDR3 sequence reads: CACDTVLGAPGEFGSWDTRQMFF. In DNA form, the CDR3 reads TGTGCCTGTGACACCGTACTGGGGGCCCCCGGAGAGTTTGGCTCCTGGGACACCCGACAGATGTTTTTC.

This clone appeared a few times. The junction shows a germline mismatch at one end, possibly a read error. The gene calls are TRDV2 and TRDJ1; TRDD3 matches at 10 bases. Germline assignment: CDR1 GEAIGNYY and CDR2 EKD. There are 22 residues in the CDR3. CDR3 amino acids: CARDSRPPYFPSLLGDTDKLIF. The DNA for the CDR3 is TGTGCCCGTGACTCACGCCCGCCCTACTTCCCCTCTTTACTGGGGGATACCGATAAACTCATCTTT.

V and J are TRDV2 and TRDJ3; 13 bases align to TRDD3. The CDR3 is made up of 21 amino acids. Germline V gives CDR1 GEAIGNYY, CDR2 EKD. Trimming removed 2 bases from V and 1 base from J; junction bases left unmatched: 10. CDR3 DNA sequence: TGTGCCTGTGACAGTCTACTGGGGGATACGCGAGGTTCCTGGGACACCCGACAGATGTTTTTC. Translated: CACDSLLGDTRGSWDTRQMFF.

A note on this clone: A read error may account for a junction end that differs from germline. The sample has other DNA sequences that encode this CDR3 too. The rearrangement uses TRDV2 and TRDJ1; the match to TRDD3 covers 8 bases. Germline CDR1 reads GEAIGNYY; CDR2 reads EKD. The CDR3 runs to 14 residues. As DNA, the CDR3 is TGTGCCTGCGACACCTGGGGGAACACCGATAAACTCATCTTT. This codes for CACDTWGNTDKLIF.

The J gene is TRDJ1, the V gene TRDV2; 9 nucleotides match TRDD3. The CDR3 has 15 residues. CDR1 is GEAIGNYY and CDR2 is EKD in the germline V gene. V was clipped by 0 bases and J by 0 bases; unmatched bases: 1. The CDR3 loop reads CACDTGDTYTDKLIF. The CDR3 bases are TGTGCCTGTGACACCGGGGATACGTACACCGATAAACTCATCTTT.

On this clone: A much larger clonotype is one base distant, so this may be a read error. The chain carries TRDV2 and TRDJ3; a weak D match, TRDD3 (5 bases). With 0 bases removed from V and 0 bases from J, the gap between germline ends came to 14 bases. Germline CDR1 is GEAIGNYY and CDR2 is EKD. This CDR3 region has 19 residues. Here the CDR3 reads CACDTFLPGSSWDTRQMFF. DNA of the CDR3: TGTGCCTGTGACACCTTTCTACCGGGGAGCTCCTGGGACACCCGACAGATGTTTTTC.

The chain uses TRDV1 and TRDJ2; TRDD3 agrees at 12 bases. Per the germline V gene, CDR1 is TSWWSYY and CDR2 is QGS. The CDR3 extends over 19 amino acids. V lost 5 bases to trimming and J lost 3 bases; unmatched junction nucleotides: 13. CDR3 sequence reads: CALGKGSYWGIQVTAQLFF. CDR3 nucleotides: TGTGCTCTTGGGAAAGGCTCGTACTGGGGGATACAGGTGACAGCACAACTCTTCTTT.

The chain joins TRDV2 to TRDJ3, with TRDD3 matching 7 bases. Germline CDR1 reads GEAIGNYY; CDR2 reads EKD. The CDR3 is made up of 20 amino acids. Trimming cost V 3 bases and J 0 bases; bases outside gene matches: 13. For the CDR3, the DNA is TGTGCCTGTGACTACACGGGGGGATGCGCAAGCTCCTGGGACACCCGACAGATGTTTTTC. Its translation is CACDYTGGCASSWDTRQMFF.

This clone was seen a handful of times. The chain recombines TRDV2 with TRDJ3, with D perhaps matching TRDD3 (6 bases). V was pared by 3 bases and J by 14 bases, with 13 bases between. CDR3 length: 13 residues. Germline V gives CDR1 GEAIGNYY, CDR2 EKD. The DNA of the CDR3 is TGTGCCTGTGACTGGGGGTTTCCCAGACAGATGTTTTTC. The encoded protein is CACDWGFPRQMFF.

This clone turned up a few times. The chain joins TRDV2 to TRDJ3, with 9 bases that match TRDD3. Looked up from germline, CDR1 is GEAIGNYY and CDR2 is EKD. CDR3 length: 18 amino acids. V lost 3 bases, J lost 0 bases, and 5 bases stayed unmatched. CDR3 bases: TGTGCCTGTGACTCACTGGGGGACCGCTCCTGGGACACCCGACAGATGTTTTTC. Amino acids: CACDSLGDRSWDTRQMFF.

This sequence joins TRDV2 and TRDJ3; TRDD3 matches 10 bases. This CDR3 contains 19 residues. The J segment lost 0 bases and the V segment lost 1 base, leaving 5 bases of the junction unmatched. Germline CDR1 reads GEAIGNYY; CDR2 reads EKD. CDR3 in amino acids: CACDTGGYSISWDTRQMFF. The CDR3 nucleotides read TGTGCCTGTGACACTGGGGGATACTCGATCTCCTGGGACACCCGACAGATGTTTTTC.

V gene TRDV2 combines with J gene TRDJ1; 13 nucleotides agree with TRDD3. This CDR3 contains 18 residues. Per germline, CDR1 GEAIGNYY and CDR2 EKD. Losses at the gene ends were 1 base for V and 4 bases for J; bases not matched to a gene: 11. The CDR3 region is CACDTLTGGYATNDKLIF. DNA of the CDR3: TGTGCCTGTGACACTCTAACTGGGGGATACGCTACAAACGATAAACTCATCTTT.

This clone has a handful of counts. The CDR3 region has the DNA TGTGCTCTTGGGGAACGTACCTACTGGCCTGAAAAAGGGGCCGATAAACTCATCTTT. It translates to CALGERTYWPEKGADKLIF. The chain links TRDV1 to TRDJ1; perhaps D is TRDD2 or TRDD3 (5 bases each). Trimming took off 1 base at V and 3 bases at J, with 24 bases between the two ends. CDR1 and CDR2 from the germline V gene are TSWWSYY and QGS. The length of the CDR3 is 19 residues.

This clone is medium-sized within its sample. The V call is TRDV2, the J call TRDJ1; 13 nucleotides agree with TRDD3. V lost 3 bases and J lost 8; bases outside the gene matches: 2. In germline, CDR1 is GEAIGNYY, CDR2 EKD. The CDR3 extends over 13 amino acids. The CDR3 region is CACDVLGDTKLIF. The CDR3 DNA follows: TGTGCCTGTGACGTACTGGGGGATACGAAACTCATCTTT.

Sample share makes this clone medium-sized (0.01 to 0.1%). The sample contains more than one DNA sequence encoding this CDR3. The chain couples TRDV2 to TRDJ3; D might be TRDD3 (6 bases). V was shortened by 0 bases and J by 0 bases, with 8 bases between the two germline ends. The CDR3 totals 17 residues. Per the germline V gene, CDR1 is GEAIGNYY and CDR2 is EKD. Here the CDR3 DNA reads TGTGCCTGTGACACCACTGGGAGCTCCTGGGACACCCGACAGATGTTTTTC. This gives the protein CACDTTGSSWDTRQMFF.

The rearrangement links TRDV2 to TRDJ3; 9 bases agree with TRDD3. Matching the DNA to germline supplied the J gene, which TCRdb does not give. In germline, CDR1 is GEAIGNYY, CDR2 EKD. Losses at the gene ends were 2 bases for V and 3 bases for J; bases not matched to a gene: 4. The CDR3 has 17 residues. In DNA form, the CDR3 reads TGTGCCTGTGACAAGCTGGGGGATTACTGGGACACCCGACAGATGTTTTTC. Its protein product is CACDKLGDYWDTRQMFF.

V usage is TRDV2 and J usage is TRDJ3, with 9 bases identical to TRDD3. There are 18 residues in the CDR3. Trimming took 2 bases from V and 0 from J; bases not matched to a gene: 4. Germline V gene sequence: CDR1 GEAIGNYY, CDR2 EKD. For the CDR3, the DNA is TGTGCCTGTGACAACTGGGGGACTAGCTCCTGGGACACCCGACAGATGTTTTTC. Its protein is CACDNWGTSSWDTRQMFF.

This clone was detected only a few times. In the same sample, other DNA sequences code for this CDR3. The chain joins TRDV2 to TRDJ3, with a weak D call TRDD3 (5 bases). CDR3 size: 18 residues. Germline values: CDR1 GEAIGNYY, CDR2 EKD. Trimming pared 1 base from V and 0 bases from J, leaving 12 bases between. The CDR3 spells CACDTGGYSSWDTRQMFF. The CDR3 nucleotides read TGTGCCTGTGACACGGGGGGCTACAGCTCCTGGGACACCCGACAGATGTTTTTC.

The genes are TRDV2 and TRDJ2, with TRDD3 matching 10 bases. With V trimmed by 5 bases and J by 0 bases, 5 bases remained unmatched. This CDR3 has 16 amino acids. Looked up from germline, CDR1 is GEAIGNYY and CDR2 is EKD. In nucleotides, the CDR3 is TGTGCCTGTGCCTCCCTGGGGGATACTTTGACAGCACAACTCTTCTTT. Translated, it gives CACASLGDTLTAQLFF.

In the case of this clone: A single base is all that separates this from a far larger clone, so a read error is likely. The sample has other DNA sequences that encode this CDR3 too. The rearrangement joins TRDV2 to TRDJ1, with 10 positions matching TRDD3. J gave up 2 bases and V 3 bases, and 2 bases lay outside the gene matches. Germline-derived CDR1 and CDR2 are GEAIGNYY and EKD. The CDR3 consists of 14 residues. The CDR3 region is CACDALGDTDKLIF. CDR3 nucleotides: TGTGCCTGTGACGCACTGGGGGATACCGATAAACTCATCTTT.

By share, this clone ranks as large. Within the sample, other DNA sequences also encode this same CDR3. The genes are TRDV2 and TRDJ3, with 9 bases aligning to TRDD3. The CDR3 contains 17 residues. The V and J ends lost 2 bases and 1 base, in that order; junction bases with no gene match: 2. Germline lookup yields CDR1 GEAIGNYY and CDR2 EKD. CDR3 residues: CACDSTGGSWDTRQMFF. In DNA, the CDR3 is TGTGCCTGTGACAGTACTGGGGGATCCTGGGACACCCGACAGATGTTTTTC.

This clone has a handful of counts. A junction end diverges from the germline sequence, so it may reflect a read error. V is TRDV2 and J is TRDJ2; TRDD3 aligns across 11 bases. This CDR3 has 20 residues. Germline assignment: CDR1 GEAIGNYY and CDR2 EKD. The CDR3: CARDTLGLGDTNPLTAQLFF. The CDR3 region has the DNA TGTGCCCGTGACACGCTCGGGCTGGGGGATACAAACCCCTTGACAGCACAACTCTTCTTT.

This clone was observed a few times. The J gene is TRDJ3, the V gene TRDV2, with D possibly being TRDD3 (6 bases). From germline, CDR1 is GEAIGNYY and CDR2 EKD. V gave up 0 bases and J gave up 2 bases, with 10 bases separating them. CDR3 length equals 17 residues. CDR3 protein: CACDTTGSPWDTRQMFF. The CDR3 DNA follows: TGTGCCTGTGACACCACTGGGAGCCCCTGGGACACCCGACAGATGTTTTTC.

This clone has only a few counts. This may stem from a read error, because a much larger clone lies one nucleotide away. Other DNA sequences in this specimen translate into the identical CDR3. The rearrangement links TRDV2 to TRDJ3; 11 bases align to TRDD3. This CDR3 spans 18 amino acids. The germline V gene has CDR1 GEAIGNYY and CDR2 EKD. Trimming removed 1 base from V and 2 bases from J; junction bases left unmatched: 3. CDR3 bases: TGTGCCTGTGACACGGTACTGGGGGATACCTGGGACACCCGACAGATGTTTTTC. This sequence encodes CACDTVLGDTWDTRQMFF.

The V and J genes are TRDV2 and TRDJ2, with 7 bases lining up with TRDD3. Germline CDR1 and CDR2: GEAIGNYY and EKD. CDR3 length: 18 amino acids. After removal of 0 bases from V and 1 base from J, the junction contained 10 bases not matched to a gene. The CDR3 DNA follows: TGTGCCTGTGACACCTGGGGGACAAAAGACGATTTGACAGCACAACTCTTCTTT. Translating it yields CACDTWGTKDDLTAQLFF.

The genes are TRDV2 and TRDJ2; 11 nucleotides line up with TRDD3. The J gene, not given by TCRdb, was assigned here from a germline match of the nucleotide sequence. Germline V gene data show CDR1 as GEAIGNYY and CDR2 as EKD. V trimming: 0 bases; J trimming: 3 bases; junction bases outside the gene matches: 5. The CDR3 extends over 17 amino acids. This CDR3 reads CACDTVLGDKLTAQLFF. The DNA for the CDR3 is TGTGCCTGTGACACCGTACTGGGGGATAAACTGACAGCACAACTCTTCTTT.

This clone appeared a few times. The chain carries TRDV2 and TRDJ1; TRDD3 aligns across 7 bases. Per the germline V gene, CDR1 is GEAIGNYY and CDR2 is EKD. V shed 3 bases and J 1 base; nucleotides not matched to a gene: 10. The CDR3 runs to 16 residues. CDR3 sequence (DNA): TGTGCCTGTGACTCCTTATACCGGGGGATCACCGATAAACTCATCTTT. It encodes CACDSLYRGITDKLIF.

Worth noting for this clone: The sample has other DNA sequences that encode this CDR3 too. The chain is built from TRDV2 and TRDJ3, with 11 bases fitting TRDD3. This CDR3 has 19 residues. Germline assignment: CDR1 GEAIGNYY and CDR2 EKD. V dropped 1 base and J dropped 0; count of bases not matched to a gene: 4. Here the CDR3 DNA reads TGTGCCTGTGACACTGGGGGATACGCGAGCTCCTGGGACACCCGACAGATGTTTTTC. Protein: CACDTGGYASSWDTRQMFF.

The rearrangement links TRDV2 to TRDJ3; 10 bases fit TRDD3. The junction had 7 bases not matched to a gene; V was cut back by 0 bases and J by 0 bases. CDR3 size: 20 residues. Germline V gene sequence: CDR1 GEAIGNYY, CDR2 EKD. The CDR3 DNA reads TGTGCCTGTGACACCGCCGTACTGGGGGATTCCTCCTGGGACACCCGACAGATGTTTTTC. Encoded protein: CACDTAVLGDSSWDTRQMFF.

This clone is deemed medium-sized. Other DNA sequences in this sample translate to the same CDR3. V and J are TRDV2 and TRDJ1; 8 nucleotides line up with TRDD3. The V gene's germline CDR1 is GEAIGNYY and CDR2 EKD. The CDR3 spans 14 residues. J was trimmed by 0 bases and V by 3 bases; bases with no gene match: 2. In DNA form, the CDR3 reads TGTGCCTGTGACCCACTGGGGGACACCGATAAACTCATCTTT. It codes for CACDPLGDTDKLIF.

About this clone itself: Other DNA sequences in this specimen translate into the identical CDR3. The chain links TRDV2 to TRDJ3, with 9 bases that match TRDD3. The CDR3 spans 19 residues. From germline, CDR1 is GEAIGNYY and CDR2 EKD. V lost 0 bases to trimming and J lost 0 bases; unmatched junction nucleotides: 5. The CDR3 protein is CACDTGGYLGSWDTRQMFF. CDR3 bases: TGTGCCTGTGACACCGGGGGATACTTAGGCTCCTGGGACACCCGACAGATGTTTTTC.